This entry is about one TCR beta chain. This specimen comes from a study of cytomegalovirus exposure and HLA in healthy donors. The length of the CDR3 is 14 residues. V shed 3 bases and J shed 5 bases, with 13 bases lying between them. The germline V gene encodes CDR1 MGHDK and CDR2 SYGVNS. Vbeta (60) and Jbeta (13) primers were used in the PCR. Sequencing used immunoSEQ multiplex PCR; TCRdb keeps in-frame clones, though not all of them. The sample includes over 100,000 clones, approximately 78% seen only once; the top ten take roughly 1.5%. Sequencing was done on a sample of PBMCs. The chain recombines TRBV25-1 with TRBJ2-5; possible D gene TRBD1, 5 bases. The clonotype comes from a female donor in good health and CMV-seronegative. The CDR3 spells CASSEGQGRETQYF. In DNA form, the CDR3 reads TGTGCCAGCAGTGAGGGGCAGGGAAGGGAGACCCAGTACTTC. Drawing the rest from reference TRBV25-1 and TRBJ2-5, the complete variable domain is EADIYQTPRYLVIGTGKKITLECSQTMGHDKMYWYQQDPGMELHLIHYSYGVNSTEKGDLSSESTVSRIRTEHFPLTLESARPSHTSQYLCASSEGQGRETQYFGPGTRLLVL.